These 8 T cell receptor beta chains were sequenced from one sample in a study of beta chain features in type 1 diabetes. The whole isolated RNA underwent reverse transcription, so sequencing captured expressed TCRB transcripts. TCRdb's copy holds only in-frame clones and misses some; the assay was immunoSEQ multiplex PCR. The table lists hundreds of thousands of clones, 12% to 15% of them singletons. Sequenced material: central memory CD4+ T cells from blood. The receptors stem from a man between 25 and 39 years old in good health.

This clone has ten or more counts. The chain couples TRBV23-1 to TRBJ2-1; TRBD2 matches at 10 bases. TRBV23-1 is known as an ORF, though its function is uncertain. J was trimmed by 8 bases and V by 4 bases; bases with no gene match: 8. The CDR3 contains 15 residues. The CDR3 DNA reads as TGCGCCAGCAGTCCCTCTAGCGGGAGACAGGATGAGCAGTTCTTC. Translation: CASSPSSGRQDEQFF.

There are a few counts of this clone. The chain combines TRBV27 with TRBJ1-1; D gene ambiguous. The V gene's germline CDR1 is MNHEY and CDR2 SMNVEV (reference sequence). Trimming stripped 5 bases from V and 2 bases from J, with 12 bases between. This CDR3 contains 14 residues. The CDR3 loop reads CASSLLRTNTEAFF. The CDR3 nucleotides are TGTGCCAGCAGTCTCCTTAGGACTAACACTGAAGCTTTCTTT.

In this sample, this clone turned up a few times. The chain recombines TRBV7-2 with TRBJ1-5; D remains ambiguous. The germline V gene encodes CDR1 SGHTA and CDR2 FQGNSA. This CDR3 is 12 amino acids long. Trimming shortened V by 8 bases and J by 7 bases, and 12 bases separated the two germline ends. The CDR3 is CASVNPGQPQHF. The CDR3 bases are TGTGCCAGCGTGAACCCGGGGCAGCCCCAGCATTTT.

The table lists this clone with a count of one. The chain links TRBV12-5 to TRBJ2-7; D unresolved. The V end lost 3 bases, the J end lost 6 bases, and 12 bases lay between the germline ends. Germline CDR1 is LGHNT and CDR2 is FRNRAP. The CDR3 totals 13 residues. This chain's CDR3 is CASGLPGRSEQYV. The CDR3 DNA reads as TGTGCTAGTGGTTTACCGGGCAGGTCCGAGCAGTACGTC.

The genes are TRBV6-5 and TRBJ2-1, with D perhaps TRBD2 (5 bases). From germline, CDR1 is MNHEY and CDR2 SVGAGI. V was cut by 4 bases and J by 11 bases, with 9 bases left in between. The CDR3 consists of 11 residues. This chain's CDR3 is CASSFSGKQFF. The CDR3 DNA reads as TGTGCCAGCAGTTTCAGCGGAAAGCAGTTCTTC.

This clone turned up a few times. Other nucleotide sequences from this sample produce the same CDR3. CDR3 nucleotides: TGCGCCAGCACTCTGCAAGAGACCCAGTACTTC. Translating it yields CASTLQETQYF. This chain joins TRBV5-1 and TRBJ2-5; D is unclear. Trimming took 6 bases from V and 2 from J, leaving 5 bases between them. The CDR3 sequence is 11 residues long. Per the germline V gene, CDR1 is SGHRS and CDR2 is YFSETQ.

This clone has just a few counts. Other DNA sequences in this specimen translate into the identical CDR3. Here the CDR3 reads CASSDGTDTQYF. CDR3 DNA: TGTGCCAGCAGTGACGGGACCGATACGCAGTATTTT. V is TRBV6-1 and J is TRBJ2-3, with D possibly called TRBD1 or TRBD2 (5 bases each). The V end lost 3 bases, the J end lost 6 bases, and 7 bases lay between the germline ends. Germline-derived CDR1 and CDR2 are MNHNS and SASEGT. This CDR3 is 12 amino acids long.

This clone has more than one count but fewer than ten. The chain is built from TRBV11-2 and TRBJ2-7; 10 nucleotides agree with TRBD2. The CDR3 loop spans 16 amino acids. Trimming took 5 bases from V and 4 from J; bases not matched to a gene: 11. Germline lookup yields CDR1 SGHAT and CDR2 FQNNGV. CDR3 amino acids: CASSPRAGTSVYEQYF. CDR3 coding DNA: TGTGCCAGCAGCCCGAGGGCCGGGACTAGCGTATACGAGCAGTACTTC.